The present T cell receptor beta chain was sequenced within a study of shared clonotypes between healthy human individuals. Measured with immunoSEQ multiplex PCR; TCRdb has only the in-frame clones, and not every one. The sample consists of over a million clones, about 96% of them appearing once. Regarding this clone: The junction differs from germline at one of its ends, possibly a read error.

From CD4+ cells came CD45RA+ naive and CD45RA-negative memory subsets. Germline loops: CDR1 MNHEY, CDR2 SMNVEV (reference sequence). The CDR3 is made up of 16 amino acids. The TCR sequence derives from a man under 40 in good health. The specimen was naive CD4+ T cells sorted from blood. Subset specified: CD45RA+ positively selected. The chain joins TRBV27 to TRBJ2-4, with D possibly being TRBD1 or TRBD2 (5 bases each). The CDR3 here is CASSPGPLGAKNIQYF. The CDR3 coding sequence is TGTGCTAGCAGTCCGGGGCCTCTTGGGGCCAAAAACATTCAGTACTTC.